This T cell receptor (beta chain) was captured in a study of monozygotic twins with inflammatory bowel disease. Germline V lookup: CDR1 LNHDA, CDR2 SQIVND (reference sequence). The CDR3 extends over 11 amino acids. TCR libraries each used approximately 3,200 ng of total RNA. cDNA for each sample came from eight separate reactions. UMIs that had a 6-nucleotide sample barcode were put in using template switching. TCRdb reprocessed the 5' RACE reads, with one entry per CDR3 protein and no DNA. The sample's table shows 330,000 or so distinct CDR3 sequences. Sequencing was carried out using blood. The chain carries TRBV19 and TRBJ2-7. The receptor comes from a human donor with ulcerative colitis or Crohn's disease, or a healthy co-twin of an affected twin (not recorded which). CDR3 region: CASSAAYEQYF.